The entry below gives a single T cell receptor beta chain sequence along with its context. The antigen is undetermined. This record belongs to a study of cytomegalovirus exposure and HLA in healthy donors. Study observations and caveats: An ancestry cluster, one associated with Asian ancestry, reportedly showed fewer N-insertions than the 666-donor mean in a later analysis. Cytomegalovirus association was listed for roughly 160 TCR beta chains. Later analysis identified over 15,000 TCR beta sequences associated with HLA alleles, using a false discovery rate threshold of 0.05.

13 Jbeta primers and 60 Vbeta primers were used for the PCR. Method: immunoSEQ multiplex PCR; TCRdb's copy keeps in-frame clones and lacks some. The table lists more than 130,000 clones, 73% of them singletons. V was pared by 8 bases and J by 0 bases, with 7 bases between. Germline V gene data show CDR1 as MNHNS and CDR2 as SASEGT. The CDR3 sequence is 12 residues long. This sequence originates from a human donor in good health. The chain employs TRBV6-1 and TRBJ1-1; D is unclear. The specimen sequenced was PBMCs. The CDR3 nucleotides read TGTGCCAGCTACTTTTTGAACACTGAAGCTTTCTTT. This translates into CASYFLNTEAFF.